This T cell receptor beta chain was documented in a study of beta chain features in type 1 diabetes. Study outcomes and limitations: A closer apparent resemblance between naive, central memory and Treg TCRB repertoires was seen in patients than in healthy donors. Type 1 diabetes patients had TCRB CDR3s that were shorter (moderately but significantly so) in all four CD4+ subsets.

Looked up from germline, CDR1 is SGHTA and CDR2 is FQGNSA. Germline trimming cut 0 bases from V and 7 bases from J; bases unmatched to any gene: 9. The CDR3 runs 17 residues. cDNA synthesis used the whole RNA isolate, giving expressed TCRB sequences. Profiled with immunoSEQ multiplex PCR; TCRdb holds only in-frame clones, not every one. The data show about 220,000 clones, 11% seen once. CD4+ naive, central memory, regulatory and stem cell-like memory subsets were isolated by sorting on CD45RO/CCR7/CD25/CD127/CD95/CD27. Without exception, sorted populations had purity beyond 95%. A word on this clone: Its antigen remains unidentified.

The TCR sequence derives from a man younger than 35 in good health. The chain uses TRBV7-2 and TRBJ2-4; TRBD2 matches at 10 bases. The sequencing input was central memory CD4+ T cells from blood. CDR3 sequence: CASSLAGASGSNNIQYF. The CDR3 DNA reads as TGTGCCAGCAGCTTAGCCGGGGCTAGCGGGAGTAACAACATTCAGTACTTC.